This T cell receptor (beta chain) was profiled in a study of T cell repertoires in cytomegalovirus infection. Study overall: Based on public TCR beta signatures, there were indications of CMV infection and of a matching HLA type. Overall study results and limits: CMV carriers having the relevant HLA were flagged by cumulative public TCR beta family frequency. HLA-C-restricted CMV clonotypes gave the most frequent clonotype in two of eight donors.

At least ten counts were recorded for this clonotype. Its antigen is not known. TCRdb redid the calling of the reads with MiXCR, one entry per CDR3 protein. The sample records under 850,000 distinct CDR3 sequences, 35% being singletons. The V end was cut by 3 bases, the J end by 2 bases, with 8 bases between. The CDR3 consists of 13 residues. This TCR was recovered from a human donor in good health (CMV status not recorded). Some clones in this sample may be carry-over from other donors' samples. The genes are TRBV12-3 or TRBV12-4 and TRBJ2-7; either TRBD1 or TRBD2 may fit D (5 bases each). Input material: PBMCs. CDR3 in amino acids: CASSFGGTYEQYF. The CDR3 coding sequence is TGTGCCAGCAGTTTTGGGGGAACCTACGAGCAGTACTTC.